The next 29 T cell receptor beta chains were all read from a single sample in a study of T-cell reconstitution after alpha-beta-depleted transplantation in children. Preparation of the TCRbeta library used unique molecular identifiers. TCRdb redid the calling of the PCR reads with MiXCR, one entry per CDR3 protein. The table has approximately 70,000 distinct CDR3 sequences, roughly 5.2% seen once. The specimen comprised PBMCs, mostly from graft donor cells, sampled 180 days after TCRalphabeta/CD19-depleted stem cell transplant. The receptors were gathered from a boy younger than two who had a stem cell transplant for acute myeloid leukemia, so the T cells may come from the graft donor.

The table lists this clonotype with many counts. The chain has TRBV4-1 and TRBJ1-5; D is unresolved. The CDR3 is made up of 15 amino acids. Trimming removed 4 bases from V and 6 bases from J, with 16 bases in between. CDR1 and CDR2 from the germline V gene are MGHRA and YSYEKL. DNA for the CDR3: TGCGCCAGCAGCCCGATGGACGGCAGGAGTCAGCCCCAGCATTTT. Encoded protein: CASSPMDGRSQPQHF.

This clonotype was seen at least ten times. V and J are TRBV6-2 or TRBV6-3 and TRBJ2-3; 9 bases align to TRBD1. The V gene end was trimmed by 6 bases and the J gene end by 4 bases; junction bases not matched to a gene: 8. This CDR3 contains 15 residues. Per the germline V gene, CDR1 is MNHEY and CDR2 is SVGEGT. The CDR3 bases are TGTGCCAGCAGGTTTAAGACAGGGGGGCCAGATACGCAGTATTTT. It translates to CASRFKTGGPDTQYF.

This clonotype was detected ten times or more. The DNA is omitted, as the CDR3 cannot be located on it reliably, and the CDR3 follows TCRdb's listing. The rearrangement uses TRBV5-1 and TRBJ2-3; the tabulated D call, TRBD1, remains unverified against the DNA. Germline V gene lookup returns CDR1 SGHRS and CDR2 YFSETQ. A total of 14 residues make up the CDR3, ends included. CDR3 loop: CASSLEFGQGILYF.

This clonotype was seen at least ten times. J is TRBJ2-3 and V is TRBV5-1, with D possibly called TRBD1 or TRBD2 (5 bases each). The germline V gene has CDR1 SGHRS and CDR2 YFSETQ. This CDR3 region has 15 residues. Trimming took 2 bases from V and 4 from J, leaving 14 bases between them. The CDR3 region is CASSFQDGDADTQYF. For the CDR3, the DNA is TGCGCCAGCAGCTTTCAAGACGGGGACGCAGATACGCAGTATTTT. The full variable domain, with the rest looked up from reference TRBV5-1 and TRBJ2-3, is KAGVTQTPRYLIKTRGQQVTLSCSPISGHRSVSWYQQTPGQGLQFLFEYFSETQRNKGNFPGRFSGRQFSNSRSEMNVSTLELGDSALYLCASSFQDGDADTQYFGPGTRLTVL.

This clonotype was recorded many times. This chain connects TRBV18 to TRBJ1-5; no reliable D call. Germline loops: CDR1 KGHSH, CDR2 LQKENI. V was trimmed by 3 bases and J by 5 bases, leaving 11 bases between them. CDR3 length equals 14 residues. CDR3 residues: CASSPSAEYQPQHF. The CDR3 nucleotides read TGTGCCAGCTCACCGTCCGCAGAGTATCAGCCCCAGCATTTT.

This clonotype was seen many times. This sequence joins TRBV11-2 and TRBJ1-2; 9 bases match TRBD1. With V trimmed by 3 bases and J by 1 base, 9 bases remained unmatched. This CDR3 has 17 amino acids. Germline loops: CDR1 SGHAT, CDR2 FQNNGV. The DNA of the CDR3 is TGTGCCAGCAGCTTGACCCCGGGACAGGGCAATAACTATGGCTACACCTTC. This sequence encodes CASSLTPGQGNNYGYTF.

This clonotype was counted a few times. Here the CDR3 reads CSARAWTDTMNTEAFF. In DNA, the CDR3 is TGCAGTGCTAGGGCCTGGACAGACACCATGAACACTGAAGCTTTCTTT. This sequence joins TRBV20-1 and TRBJ1-1; TRBD1 is a possible D gene (6 bases). Germline-derived CDR1 and CDR2 are DFQATT and SNEGSKA (reference sequence). Trimming took off 3 bases at V and 0 bases at J, with 17 bases between the two ends. The CDR3 runs to 16 residues.

This clonotype has ten or more counts. The rearrangement uses TRBV4-1 and TRBJ1-3, with TRBD1 identical over 10 bases. Germline CDR1 reads MGHRA; CDR2 reads YSYEKL. V dropped 2 bases and J dropped 0; count of bases not matched to a gene: 13. The CDR3 is 20 residues long. The CDR3 region is CASSQTRDRGLMGSGNTIYF. The CDR3 bases are TGCGCCAGCAGCCAAACACGGGACAGGGGCTTAATGGGCTCTGGAAACACCATATATTTT.

This clonotype was found many times. The J gene is TRBJ2-5, the V gene TRBV20-1; perhaps TRBD2 as D (6 bases). V was shortened by 0 bases and J by 1 base, with 15 bases between the two germline ends. The CDR3 sequence is 16 residues long. Looked up from germline, CDR1 is DFQATT and CDR2 is SNEGSKA (reference sequence). CDR3 loop: CSARDWWRGSQETQYF. In nucleotides, the CDR3 is TGCAGTGCTAGAGATTGGTGGCGGGGATCCCAAGAGACCCAGTACTTC.

This clonotype was counted many times. The gene calls are TRBV5-1 and TRBJ1-5; no clear D gene. Germline values: CDR1 SGHRS, CDR2 YFSETQ. The CDR3 consists of 13 residues. Trimming left V 2 bases short and J 4 bases short, with 7 bases between. CDR3 bases: TGCGCCAGCAGCTTTGACACTAATCAGCCCCAGCATTTT. Translation gives CASSFDTNQPQHF.

This clonotype was detected many times. The J gene is TRBJ2-2, the V gene TRBV5-1; 7 nucleotides align to TRBD1. V was pared by 4 bases and J by 3 bases, with 9 bases of the junction left unmatched. CDR3 length: 16 amino acids. Germline V gives CDR1 SGHRS, CDR2 YFSETQ. Here the CDR3 DNA reads TGCGCCAGCAGCACTCTACAGGGGTCGGACACCGGGGAGCTGTTTTTT. Amino acid sequence: CASSTLQGSDTGELFF.

This clonotype has ten or more counts. The chain carries TRBV5-8 and TRBJ2-6, with D possibly matching TRBD1 (5 bases). This CDR3 is 17 amino acids long. The V gene lost 0 bases and the J gene lost 0 bases, with 10 bases spanning the gap. Germline V gene lookup returns CDR1 SGHTS and CDR2 YDEGEE. CDR3 coding DNA: TGTGCCAGCAGCTTGGGGCAGGGCTACTCTGGGGCCAACGTCCTGACTTTC. This sequence encodes CASSLGQGYSGANVLTF.

This clonotype was seen at least ten times. V is TRBV5-1 and J is TRBJ2-1; 10 bases are shared with TRBD2. CDR1 is SGHRS, CDR2 YFSETQ, per germline. V lost 3 bases to trimming and J lost 7 bases; unmatched junction nucleotides: 16. The CDR3 is 18 residues long. CDR3 sequence reads: CASSSEPGLANEANEQFF. For the CDR3, the DNA is TGCGCCAGCAGCTCAGAACCGGGACTAGCGAACGAAGCGAATGAGCAGTTCTTC.

This clonotype was found many times. The chain joins TRBV15 to TRBJ2-1; perhaps TRBD2 as D (5 bases). The V gene lost 1 base and the J gene lost 5 bases, with 9 bases spanning the gap. Germline V CDR1 and CDR2: LNHNV, YYDKDF (reference sequence). This CDR3 is built from 14 residues. CDR3: CATSRGEGDNEQFF. The CDR3 DNA reads as TGTGCCACCAGCAGAGGAGAGGGCGACAATGAGCAGTTCTTC.

This clonotype was observed at least ten times. The V and J genes are TRBV29-1 and TRBJ2-1; D might be TRBD2 (6 bases). Germline V gene sequence: CDR1 SQVTM, CDR2 ANQGSEA. This CDR3 spans 14 amino acids. V dropped 2 bases and J dropped 3 bases, with 11 bases sitting between them. In DNA, the CDR3 is TGCAGCGTTGAACGGCAGGAGGGCTACAATGAGCAGTTCTTC. Translation: CSVERQEGYNEQFF.

This clonotype was counted ten times or more. The chain couples TRBV7-9 to TRBJ2-5; D not certain. From germline, CDR1 is SEHNR and CDR2 FQNEAQ (reference sequence). CDR3 length: 15 amino acids. Trimming stripped 2 bases from V and 5 bases from J, with 15 bases between. The CDR3 sequence is CASSLSDLDRETQYF. The CDR3 bases are TGTGCCAGCAGCTTATCCGACCTCGATCGGGAGACCCAGTACTTC. The complete variable domain, with remaining parts taken from reference TRBV7-9 and TRBJ2-5, reads DTGVSQNPRHKITKRGQNVTFRCDPISEHNRLYWYRQTLGQGPEFLTYFQNEAQLEKSRLLSDRFSAERPKGSFSTLEIQRTEQGDSAMYLCASSLSDLDRETQYFGPGTRLLVL.

This clonotype was found many times. This chain links TRBV20-1 with TRBJ1-1, with a weak D call TRBD1 (5 bases). V was trimmed by 6 bases and J by 6 bases, leaving 17 bases between them. The CDR3 has 13 residues. Germline CDR1 reads DFQATT; CDR2 reads SNEGSKA (reference sequence). This chain's CDR3 is CSATAGRDPEAFF. DNA of the CDR3: TGCAGTGCCACCGCGGGGCGGGATCCTGAAGCTTTCTTT.

This clonotype was recorded at least ten times. The chain combines TRBV7-2 with TRBJ1-1, with D unresolved. Germline V gene lookup returns CDR1 SGHTA and CDR2 FQGNSA. The length of the CDR3 is 14 residues. The V end was cut by 5 bases, the J end by 2 bases, with 12 bases between. DNA of the CDR3: TGTGCCAGCAGCATCAACCTGGGAAACACTGAAGCTTTCTTT. This codes for CASSINLGNTEAFF.

This clonotype has ten or more counts. V gene TRBV5-1 combines with J gene TRBJ2-5, with D possibly TRBD1 on 6 matching bases. Germline V lookup: CDR1 SGHRS, CDR2 YFSETQ. The CDR3 is 15 residues long. V was trimmed by 2 bases and J by 0 bases, leaving 11 bases between them. For the CDR3, the DNA is TGCGCCAGCAGCTTTGTGGGGGCCAACCAAGAGACCCAGTACTTC. This gives the protein CASSFVGANQETQYF.

The chain joins TRBV6-2 or TRBV6-3 to TRBJ1-2, with TRBD1 identical over 7 bases. Germline CDR1 is MNHEY and CDR2 is SVGEGT. The CDR3 length is 15 residues. V shed 0 bases, J shed 4 bases, and the junction held 5 bases outside the gene matches. The CDR3 spells CASSYSDGTAYGYTF. In DNA, the CDR3 is TGTGCCAGCAGTTACTCCGACGGGACAGCCTATGGCTACACCTTC.

In its sample, this clonotype was seen many times. The chain uses TRBV7-8 and TRBJ2-6; D not certain. Germline V gene lookup returns CDR1 SGHVS and CDR2 FQNEAQ. The CDR3 covers 15 residues. The V gene lost 0 bases and the J gene lost 0 bases, with 3 bases spanning the gap. The CDR3 is CASSLALSGANVLTF. CDR3 DNA sequence: TGTGCCAGCAGCTTAGCGCTCTCTGGGGCCAACGTCCTGACTTTC.

This clonotype was picked up many times. This rearrangement joins TRBV4-1 to TRBJ1-5; TRBD1 aligns across 8 bases. Per the germline V gene, CDR1 is MGHRA and CDR2 is YSYEKL. The CDR3 runs to 16 residues. With 0 bases clipped from V and 6 bases from J, the junction kept 7 bases outside the gene matches. The CDR3 spells CASSQDGDRLGQPQHF. Written as DNA, the CDR3 is TGCGCCAGCAGCCAAGACGGGGACAGGCTTGGTCAGCCCCAGCATTTT.

This clonotype was seen a handful of times. This chain joins TRBV5-1 and TRBJ2-1, with D uncertain. From germline, CDR1 is SGHRS and CDR2 YFSETQ. This CDR3 is built from 13 residues. V was cut by 0 bases and J by 6 bases, with 7 bases left in between. CDR3 in amino acids: CASSLEQPNEQFF. CDR3 sequence (DNA): TGCGCCAGCAGCTTGGAGCAGCCCAATGAGCAGTTCTTC.

In this sample, this clonotype turned up many times. The rearrangement links TRBV5-5 to TRBJ1-5, with 7 nucleotides matching TRBD1. Losses at the gene ends were 0 bases for V and 3 bases for J; bases not matched to a gene: 6. The CDR3 consists of 16 residues. Per the germline V gene, CDR1 is SGHKS and CDR2 is YYEKEE (reference sequence). This CDR3 is CASSLAWDSYNQPQHF. The CDR3 DNA sequence: TGTGCCAGCAGCTTGGCTTGGGACAGCTACAATCAGCCCCAGCATTTT.

This clonotype was found many times. The rearrangement uses TRBV20-1 and TRBJ2-2; weak D call: TRBD1 (5 bases). CDR1 is DFQATT and CDR2 is SNEGSKA in the germline V gene (reference sequence). The CDR3 runs 13 residues. The ends were cut back, 5 bases at V and 2 bases at J, with 9 bases in the middle. This CDR3 is CSARQPNTGELFF. The CDR3, as DNA: TGCAGTGCTCGACAGCCTAACACCGGGGAGCTGTTTTTT.

There are many counts of this clonotype. The rearrangement uses TRBV7-2 and TRBJ2-5; 11 bases align to TRBD1. With V trimmed by 7 bases and J by 5 bases, 6 bases remained unmatched. CDR3 length: 14 amino acids. Germline lookup yields CDR1 SGHTA and CDR2 FQGNSA. This CDR3 reads CASMRTGGRETQYF. CDR3 DNA sequence: TGTGCCAGCATGCGGACAGGGGGCAGGGAGACCCAGTACTTC.

In this sample, this clonotype turned up many times. The V call is TRBV7-2, the J call TRBJ2-1; D perhaps matches TRBD1 (5 bases). CDR1 SGHTA and CDR2 FQGNSA come from the germline V gene. V lost 5 bases and J lost 5, with 19 bases in between. The length of the CDR3 is 16 residues. The chain's CDR3 is CASSPRQPGTNNEQFF. CDR3 sequence (DNA): TGTGCCAGCAGCCCCCGACAGCCCGGTACTAACAATGAGCAGTTCTTC.

This clonotype appeared many times. This chain connects TRBV5-6 to TRBJ2-2, with D hard to call. V gave up 0 bases and J gave up 7 bases, with 13 bases separating them. This CDR3 is built from 15 residues. The germline CDR1 and CDR2 sequences are SGHDT and YYEEEE. Here the CDR3 reads CASSLELRIGGELFF. CDR3 sequence (DNA): TGTGCCAGCAGCTTGGAATTGAGGATCGGCGGGGAGCTGTTTTTT.

This clonotype was counted at least ten times. This chain connects TRBV3-1 to TRBJ2-5, with 8 bases identical to TRBD2. J lost 3 bases, V lost 4 bases, and 19 bases had no gene match. This CDR3 comprises 19 residues. CDR1 and CDR2 from the germline V gene are LGHDT and YNNKEL (reference sequence). The CDR3 loop is CASSPMNRWGLAGKETQYF. For the CDR3, the DNA is TGTGCCAGCAGCCCGATGAACCGCTGGGGATTAGCGGGAAAAGAGACCCAGTACTTC.